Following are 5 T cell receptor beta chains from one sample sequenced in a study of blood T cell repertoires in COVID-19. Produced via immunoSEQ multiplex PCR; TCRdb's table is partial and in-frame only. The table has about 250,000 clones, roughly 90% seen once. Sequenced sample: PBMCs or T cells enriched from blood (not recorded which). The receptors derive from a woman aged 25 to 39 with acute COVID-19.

CDR3 DNA: TGTGCCAGCAGTGAAGGGACTAGCGGGTACACAGATACGCAGTATTTT. This encodes CASSEGTSGYTDTQYF. The V gene is TRBV2, the J gene TRBJ2-3, with 11 bases fitting TRBD2. The CDR3 is 16 amino acids. V was clipped by 1 base and J by 2 bases; unmatched bases: 2. Germline values: CDR1 SNHLY, CDR2 FYNNEI. The whole variable domain, filled in from reference TRBV2 and TRBJ2-3, reads EPEVTQTPSHQVTQMGQEVILRCVPISNHLYFYWYRQILGQKVEFLVSFYNNEISEKSEIFDDQFSVERPDGSNFTLKIRSTKLEDSAMYFCASSEGTSGYTDTQYFGPGTRLTVL.

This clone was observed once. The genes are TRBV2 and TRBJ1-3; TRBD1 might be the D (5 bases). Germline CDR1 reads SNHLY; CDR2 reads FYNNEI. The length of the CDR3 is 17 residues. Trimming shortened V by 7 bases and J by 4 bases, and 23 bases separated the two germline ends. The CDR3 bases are TGTGCCAGCACGCGTAGCCGGGGGACTGCTTTGGGAAACACCATATATTTT. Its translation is CASTRSRGTALGNTIYF.

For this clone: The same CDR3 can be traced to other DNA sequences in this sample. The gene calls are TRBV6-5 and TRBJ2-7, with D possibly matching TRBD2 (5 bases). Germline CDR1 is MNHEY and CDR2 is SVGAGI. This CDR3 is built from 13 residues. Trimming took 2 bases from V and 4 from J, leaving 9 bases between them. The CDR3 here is CASSYPGSYEQYF. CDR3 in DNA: TGTGCCAGCAGTTACCCGGGGTCGTACGAGCAGTACTTC.

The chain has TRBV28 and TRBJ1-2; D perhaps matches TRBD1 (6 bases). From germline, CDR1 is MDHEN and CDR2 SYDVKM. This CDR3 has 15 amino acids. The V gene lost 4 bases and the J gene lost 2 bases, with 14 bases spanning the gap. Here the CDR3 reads CASSSWGQRNYGYTF. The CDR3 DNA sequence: TGTGCCAGCAGTTCTTGGGGGCAGAGAAACTATGGCTACACCTTC.

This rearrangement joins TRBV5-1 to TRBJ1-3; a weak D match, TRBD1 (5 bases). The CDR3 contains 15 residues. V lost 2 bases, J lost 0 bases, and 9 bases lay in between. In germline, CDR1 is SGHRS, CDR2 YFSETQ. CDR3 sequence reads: CASSLDRLSGNTIYF. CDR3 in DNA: TGCGCCAGCAGCTTAGACAGACTCTCTGGAAACACCATATATTTT.